A selection of T cell receptor beta chains follows, all from one sample in a study of cytomegalovirus exposure and HLA in healthy donors. Measured with immunoSEQ multiplex PCR; TCRdb has only the in-frame clones, and not every one. The sample has approximately 88,000 clones; 60% to 85% are singletons. What was sequenced was PBMCs. These receptors originate from a man aged 30-40 years in good health and CMV-seropositive. The CDR3 runs from the conserved cysteine through the conserved F or W. Fields, in order: V gene, CDR3 protein.

>TRBV27
CASSLSKAGVNQPQHF
>TRBV4-3
CASSQFPEDREFNEQFF
>TRBV6-6
CASTQGGAYEQYF
>TRBV25-1
CASSSRAMNTEAFF
>TRBV5-1
CASSPPTSGVAETQYF
>TRBV21-1
CASSKKGTGLNYGYTF
>TRBV7-3
CASSLGQSNSPLHF
>TRBV2
CASSLEAGELFF
>TRBV7-9
CASSLGGTGNTIYF
>TRBV28
CARIDRVGEKLFF
>TRBV2
CASRVEAHAEAFF
>TRBV7-7
CASSSSRLAGVNEQFF
>TRBV5-6
CASSRWSNTEAFF
>TRBV7-9
CASSSAGRGRGEAFF
>TRBV4-1
CASSLGGVAETQYF
>TRBV4-3
CASSQDGSHTYNEQFF
>TRBV19
CASSSARNDRHYGYTF
>TRBV5-1
CASSLELRRDSSTDTQYF
>TRBV10-3
CATRGDSHNEQFF
>TRBV30
CAPLGGSFTEAFF
>TRBV30
CSQGNTNEQFF
>TRBV7-9
CASSLSGTEAFF
>TRBV5-1
CASSLYAGGNQPQHF
>TRBV5-1
CASSLAGGYGYTF
>TRBV2
CASSDRGGGRNQPQHF
>TRBV4-1
CASSQEWWVTENSNQPQHF
>TRBV4-2
CASRGTKTSGVTYNEQFF
>TRBV5-6
CASSPTSGTGVNGYTF
>TRBV19
CATRRGGLQETQYF
>TRBV7-2
CASTWDSGNEQFF
>TRBV6-5
CASSPRLAGHNEQFF
>TRBV28
CASSPPQTEPSGYTF
>TRBV27
CASSSGVGTDTQYF
>TRBV28
CASSRSTGINQPQHF
>TRBV5-1
CASSSRTGGSGGYTF
>TRBV9
CASSVEGGGQPQHF
>TRBV7-8
CASSFLQTIVGLEAFF
>TRBV5-1
CASRAPGQTNTGELFF
>TRBV9
CASSAPGSYEQYF
>TRBV9
CASSLYGQGATDTQYF
>TRBV14
CASSHRRGSLGGELFF
>TRBV30
CAWSSVGDYGYTF
>TRBV5-1
CASSLVMGRNTEAFF
>TRBV6-5
CASRLGTTNTGELFF
>TRBV7-9
CASSVLAGDTDTQYF
>TRBV5-1
CASSLGGSAYGYTF
>TRBV7-9
CASSLVRRGGYTF
>TRBV11-2
CASSDLAGGPKDEQFF
>TRBV10-3
CAISEMAGRYEQYF
>TRBV5-6
CASSQGPTTGREDGYTF
>TRBV10-3
CAISEKGQHNQPQHF
>TRBV4-2
CASSQDGLLAGTGELFF
>TRBV5-1
CASSARTPKDTQYF
>TRBV28
CASSFLRETQYF
>TRBV29-1
CSVAGVDSYYNEQFF
>TRBV19
CASSIDRYQPQHF
>TRBV5-1
CASSLTVNTGELFF
>TRBV7-9
CSSSLDRGYEQYF
>TRBV5-1
CASSLRETAGELFF
>TRBV2
CASSLNRANQPQHF